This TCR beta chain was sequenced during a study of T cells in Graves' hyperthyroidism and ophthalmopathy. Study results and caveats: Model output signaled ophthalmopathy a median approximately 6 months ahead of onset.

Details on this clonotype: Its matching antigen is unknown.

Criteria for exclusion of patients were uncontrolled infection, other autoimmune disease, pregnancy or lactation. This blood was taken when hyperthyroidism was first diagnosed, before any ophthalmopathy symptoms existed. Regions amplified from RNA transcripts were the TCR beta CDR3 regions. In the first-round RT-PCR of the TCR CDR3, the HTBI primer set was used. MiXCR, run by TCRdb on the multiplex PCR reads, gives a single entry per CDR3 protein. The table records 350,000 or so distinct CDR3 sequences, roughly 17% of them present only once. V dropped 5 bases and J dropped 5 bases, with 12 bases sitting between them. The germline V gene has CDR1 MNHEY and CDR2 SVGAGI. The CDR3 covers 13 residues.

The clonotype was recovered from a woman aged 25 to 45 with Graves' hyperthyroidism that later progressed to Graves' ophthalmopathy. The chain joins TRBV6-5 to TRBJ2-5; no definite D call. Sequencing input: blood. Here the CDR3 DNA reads TGTGCCAGCAGTACTCAGGAGTGGGAGACCCAGTACTTC. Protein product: CASSTQEWETQYF.